Presented here are 16 T cell receptor beta chains from one specimen sequenced in a study of blood T cells in healthy people across ages (dated by TCRdb to 2015 to 2017). Library prep was done by 5' RACE. These reads were obtained on an Illumina HiSeq 2500. A second PCR of about 7 to 12 cycles was run with a J-beta primer mix and a sample-barcoded 5' primer. TCRdb reanalyzed the raw reads on its own, using fastp at Q25 for trimming and MiXCR for clone calling, and kept in-frame beta chains. CDR3 protein duplicates are merged, each entry listing the most common genes and DNA. The sample table contains 700,000 to 850,000 distinct CDR3 sequences; only one count was recorded for approximately 53% of them. Approximately 40% of the sample lies in the top ten. Source material: blood. The receptors were sampled from a man aged 80 or over in good health.

This clonotype was counted between two and nine times. V is TRBV5-1 and J is TRBJ1-4; TRBD1 aligns across 9 bases. V shed 4 bases and J 3 bases; nucleotides not matched to a gene: 4. CDR3 length: 15 residues. The germline V gene encodes CDR1 SGHRS and CDR2 YFSETQ. The CDR3 reads CASSGTGISNEKLFF. Written as DNA, the CDR3 is TGCGCCAGCAGCGGGACAGGGATTTCTAATGAAAAACTGTTTTTT. The full variable domain, rest sourced from reference TRBV5-1 and TRBJ1-4, is KAGVTQTPRYLIKTRGQQVTLSCSPISGHRSVSWYQQTPGQGLQFLFEYFSETQRNKGNFPGRFSGRQFSNSRSEMNVSTLELGDSALYLCASSGTGISNEKLFFGSGTQLSVL.

CDR3 sequence: CASSVKGSWETQYF. Written as DNA, the CDR3 is TGTGCCAGCAGTGTGAAGGGGAGTTGGGAGACCCAGTACTTC. The genes are TRBV6-1 and TRBJ2-5; possibly TRBD1 or TRBD2 for D (5 bases each). Trimming shortened V by 4 bases and J by 5 bases, and 14 bases separated the two germline ends. CDR1 and CDR2 (germline): MNHNS, SASEGT. The CDR3 is 14 residues long.

The gene calls are TRBV4-2 and TRBJ2-7, with D unclear. The end of the DNA is better explained by TRBJ2-4, so the J call may be wrong. The length of the CDR3 is 11 residues. Germline V CDR1 and CDR2: LGHNA, YNFKEQ. The CDR3 bases are TGTGCCAGCAGGTTAGAAAACATTCAGTACTTC. Translating gives CASRLENIQYF.

The gene calls are TRBV28 and TRBJ2-7; TRBD2 is a possible D gene (6 bases). CDR1 is MDHEN, CDR2 SYDVKM, per germline. V was shortened by 3 bases and J by 10 bases, with 16 bases between the two germline ends. The CDR3 is 13 residues long. The CDR3 nucleotides read TGTGCCAGCAGTTTGGAGGGACCTCCGCCCCAGTACTTC. This codes for CASSLEGPPPQYF.

The sample holds a few counts of this clonotype. The gene calls are TRBV6-2 or TRBV6-3 and TRBJ1-5; possible D gene TRBD1, 6 bases. CDR1 and CDR2 from the germline V gene are MNHEY and SVGEGT. V dropped 6 bases and J dropped 3 bases, with 18 bases sitting between them. CDR3 length equals 16 residues. Written as DNA, the CDR3 is TGTGCCAGCAGCCGGGGGCAGATCCTTACCAATCAGCCCCAGCATTTT. Its protein product is CASSRGQILTNQPQHF.

The chain recombines TRBV7-2 with TRBJ2-3, with D possibly TRBD2 on 6 matching bases. The ends were cut back, 5 bases at V and 3 bases at J, with 15 bases in the middle. The CDR3 is 15 amino acids. Germline V lookup: CDR1 SGHTA, CDR2 FQGNSA. For the CDR3, the DNA is TGTGCCAGCAGCCACCCGGAGGGCGGGACAGATACGCAGTATTTT. Protein: CASSHPEGGTDTQYF. Full variable domain (outside the CDR3, taken from reference TRBV7-2 and TRBJ2-3): GAGVSQSPSNKVTEKGKDVELRCDPISGHTALYWYRQSLGQGLEFLIYFQGNSAPDKSGLPSDRFSAERTGGSVSTLTIQRTQQEDSAVYLCASSHPEGGTDTQYFGPGTRLTVL.

The chain couples TRBV14 to TRBJ1-2; 9 nucleotides align to TRBD1. Germline CDR1 SGHDN, CDR2 FVKESK. V was clipped by 8 bases and J by 8 bases; unmatched bases: 9. This CDR3 has 13 amino acids. CDR3 in DNA: TGTGCCAGCGGAGGACAGGGGTTTTGGGGCTACACCTTC. Amino acids: CASGGQGFWGYTF. Looking up the rest from reference TRBV14 and TRBJ1-2 gives the full variable domain: EAGVTQFPSHSVIEKGQTVTLRCDPISGHDNLYWYRRVMGKEIKFLLHFVKESKQDESGMPNNRFLAERTGGTYSTLKVQPAELEDSGVYFCASGGQGFWGYTFGSGTRLTVV.

This clonotype was seen a few times. The chain recombines TRBV6-1 with TRBJ1-5, with 9 bases that match TRBD1. V trimming: 6 bases; J trimming: 0 bases; junction bases outside the gene matches: 3. Germline V gene data show CDR1 as MNHNS and CDR2 as SASEGT. CDR3 size: 15 residues. CDR3 protein: CASSRTGDSNQPQHF. CDR3 bases: TGTGCCAGCAGCAGGACAGGGGATAGCAATCAGCCCCAGCATTTT.

The rearrangement uses TRBV10-3 and TRBJ2-7, with TRBD1 identical over 7 bases. Germline-derived CDR1 and CDR2 are ENHRY and SYGVKD. V dropped 4 bases and J dropped 2; count of bases not matched to a gene: 2. This CDR3 has 13 residues. This CDR3 reads CAISAGTAYEQYF. DNA of the CDR3: TGTGCCATCAGTGCCGGGACAGCCTACGAGCAGTACTTC.

The chain carries TRBV6-1 and TRBJ2-7; 9 nucleotides align to TRBD1. The CDR3 is 15 residues long. The V and J ends lost 6 bases and 5 bases, in that order; junction bases with no gene match: 11. CDR1 MNHNS and CDR2 SASEGT come from the germline V gene. The CDR3 protein is CASRQDRGSFDEQYF. In DNA, the CDR3 is TGTGCCAGCAGGCAAGACAGGGGGAGCTTCGACGAGCAGTACTTC.

The chain combines TRBV7-2 with TRBJ2-3; 8 bases line up with TRBD2. Losses at the gene ends were 5 bases for V and 7 bases for J; bases not matched to a gene: 26. Germline CDR1 and CDR2: SGHTA and FQGNSA. The CDR3 totals 20 residues. The CDR3 DNA reads as TGTGCCAGCAGCCCTAGCGGCCTAGCGGGCAGCCTCAGCACAGGGCATACGCAGTATTTT. Encoded protein: CASSPSGLAGSLSTGHTQYF.

The chain carries TRBV10-3 and TRBJ1-5; no clear D. The germline V gene has CDR1 ENHRY and CDR2 SYGVKD. This CDR3 spans 15 amino acids. Trimming pared 0 bases from V and 2 bases from J, leaving 8 bases between. CDR3 DNA sequence: TGTGCCATCAGTGAGTCGTTAACAGGCAATCAGCCCCAGCATTTT. Protein: CAISESLTGNQPQHF.

The V and J genes are TRBV28 and TRBJ1-6; TRBD1 agrees at 10 bases. The germline gives CDR1 MDHEN, CDR2 SYDVKM. The J segment lost 5 bases and the V segment lost 5 bases, leaving 12 bases of the junction unmatched. The CDR3 is made up of 18 amino acids. CDR3 nucleotide sequence: TGTGCCAGCAGTGCTTACCGGGACAGGGGCCTGGATAATTCACCCCTCCACTTT. Its protein product is CASSAYRDRGLDNSPLHF.

The chain joins TRBV5-1 to TRBJ2-1; 9 nucleotides agree with TRBD1. The germline gives CDR1 SGHRS, CDR2 YFSETQ. The CDR3 is made up of 14 amino acids. Trimming cost V 4 bases and J 8 bases; bases outside gene matches: 7. The CDR3 loop reads CASSPGQGSHEQFF. The DNA for the CDR3 is TGCGCCAGCAGCCCGGGACAGGGCTCCCATGAGCAGTTCTTC.

The chain links TRBV15 to TRBJ2-2, with 7 nucleotides matching TRBD2. The CDR3 runs to 15 residues. V lost 5 bases, J lost 1 base, and 4 bases stayed unmatched. Germline V gene sequence: CDR1 LNHNV, CDR2 YYDKDF (reference sequence). The CDR3 region has the DNA TGTGCCACCAGCGGGGGAGGGAGGAACACCGGGGAGCTGTTTTTT. Amino acid sequence: CATSGGGRNTGELFF.

With respect to this clonotype: This may come from a read error, since a much larger clone is one base off. V and J are TRBV6-5 and TRBJ1-6; TRBD1 matches at 12 bases. There are 18 residues in the CDR3. Germline values: CDR1 MNHEY, CDR2 SVGAGI. CDR3 residues: CASSLAGTGGLGNSPPHF. CDR3 nucleotide sequence: TGTGCCAGCAGTTTAGCAGGGACAGGGGGCTTGGGGAATTCACCCCCCCACTTT.